This T cell receptor (beta chain) was recorded in a study of blood T cell repertoires in COVID-19. The CDR3 totals 16 residues. Germline V gene lookup returns CDR1 SGHRS and CDR2 YFSETQ. Germline trimming cut 1 base from V and 2 bases from J; bases unmatched to any gene: 7. Original handling: By means of reference gene primer amplification, nucleated cell counts were estimated. TCRdb's copy holds only in-frame clones and misses some; the assay was immunoSEQ multiplex PCR. That table is the source of V, J and clone size, and D and trimming were worked out from the DNA. The sample includes about 58,000 clones, more than 75% of them seen just once.

Sample: peripheral blood. This chain links TRBV5-1 with TRBJ2-3; 7 bases agree with TRBD2. The source is a middle-aged man with active COVID-19. CDR3 loop: CASSLQRAGSTDTQYF. The CDR3 nucleotides read TGCGCCAGCAGCTTGCAGCGAGCGGGATCCACAGATACGCAGTATTTT.